These 10 T cell receptor beta chains came from one sample sequenced in a study of cytomegalovirus exposure and HLA in healthy donors. The study ran its PCR with 60 Vbeta and 13 Jbeta primers. Method: immunoSEQ multiplex PCR; TCRdb's copy keeps in-frame clones and lacks some. The ten most abundant clones cover 12% of a sample with roughly 54,000 clones. The specimen was PBMCs. The source is a woman aged 25-40 years in good health and CMV-seropositive.

This rearrangement joins TRBV6-5 to TRBJ2-1; TRBD2 matches at 11 bases. With V trimmed by 6 bases and J by 8 bases, 9 bases remained unmatched. Looked up from germline, CDR1 is MNHEY and CDR2 is SVGAGI. This CDR3 comprises 15 residues. The CDR3 loop reads CASSSSGRARDEQFF. The CDR3 coding sequence is TGTGCCAGCAGCAGTAGCGGGAGGGCCAGGGATGAGCAGTTCTTC.

The chain has TRBV7-9 and TRBJ2-7; TRBD2 is a possible D gene (6 bases). This CDR3 contains 9 residues. Germline V gene data show CDR1 as SEHNR and CDR2 as FQNEAQ (reference sequence). CDR3 bases: TGTGCCAGCAGCCACGGACTAAGTGTC. This translates into CASSHGLSV.

V is TRBV30 and J is TRBJ1-5; D remains unclear. Trimming left V 4 bases short and J 5 bases short, with 12 bases between. Germline-derived CDR1 and CDR2 are GTSNPN and SVGIG (reference sequence). This CDR3 spans 13 amino acids. The CDR3 DNA sequence: TGTGCCTGGACCGCGGGTTTCGATCAGCCCCAGCATTTT. Protein sequence: CAWTAGFDQPQHF. Using reference TRBV30 and TRBJ1-5 for the parts outside the CDR3, the full variable domain is SQTIHQWPATLVQPVGSPLSLECTVEGTSNPNLYWYRQAAGRGLQLLFYSVGIGQISSEVPQNLSASRPQDRQFILSSKKLLLSDSGFYLCAWTAGFDQPQHFGDGTRLSIL.

The chain employs TRBV10-1 and TRBJ2-7; possible D gene TRBD2, 5 bases. V lost 0 bases to trimming and J lost 3 bases, with 12 bases between them. CDR3 length: 15 amino acids. Germline V gene sequence: CDR1 WNHNN, CDR2 SYGVQD (reference sequence). CDR3 DNA: TGCGCCAGCAGTGAGTCGACGGAGGCGGGCTACGAGCAGTACTTC. Translated: CASSESTEAGYEQYF.

V gene TRBV4-1 combines with J gene TRBJ2-3, with 14 nucleotides matching TRBD2. CDR1 is MGHRA and CDR2 is YSYEKL in the germline V gene. There are 18 residues in the CDR3. V lost 3 bases to trimming and J lost 3 bases; unmatched junction nucleotides: 8. CDR3 coding DNA: TGCGCCAGCAGCCAGGGACTAGCGGGAGCATCGAGAACAGATACGCAGTATTTT. This codes for CASSQGLAGASRTDTQYF.

CDR3 in DNA: TGCGCCAGAAGGAGCGGGGTCGAGCAGTTCTTC. Protein product: CARRSGVEQFF. J is TRBJ2-1 and V is TRBV4-1, with 7 bases fitting TRBD2. Per germline, CDR1 MGHRA and CDR2 YSYEKL. V lost 9 bases and J lost 10; bases outside the gene matches: 6. CDR3 length equals 11 residues.

V usage is TRBV6-5 and J usage is TRBJ2-7; 9 nucleotides match TRBD1. The trim removed 4 bases at V and 3 bases at J, leaving 4 bases unmatched. Germline lookup yields CDR1 MNHEY and CDR2 SVGAGI. This CDR3 has 14 amino acids. The CDR3 reads CASSSLGQGYEQYF. Written as DNA, the CDR3 is TGTGCCAGCAGTTCGTTGGGACAGGGCTACGAGCAGTACTTC.

The chain couples TRBV7-2 to TRBJ1-1, with 7 bases matching TRBD1. Trimming removed 5 bases from V and 7 bases from J; junction bases left unmatched: 10. Germline loops: CDR1 SGHTA, CDR2 FQGNSA. The CDR3 contains 14 residues. This CDR3 reads CASSTIGTAIEAFF. The DNA for the CDR3 is TGTGCCAGCAGCACTATCGGGACAGCAATTGAAGCTTTCTTT. Combining the CDR3 with reference TRBV7-2 and TRBJ1-1 gives the whole variable domain GAGVSQSPSNKVTEKGKDVELRCDPISGHTALYWYRQSLGQGLEFLIYFQGNSAPDKSGLPSDRFSAERTGGSVSTLTIQRTQQEDSAVYLCASSTIGTAIEAFFGQGTRLTVV.

The CDR3 sequence is CASSVTGGVTEAFF. The DNA for the CDR3 is TGTGCCAGTAGTGTCACAGGGGGCGTCACTGAAGCTTTCTTT. The rearrangement joins TRBV19 to TRBJ1-1; TRBD1 matches 9 bases. Germline V gives CDR1 LNHDA, CDR2 SQIVND (reference sequence). This CDR3 spans 14 amino acids. The V gene end was trimmed by 5 bases and the J gene end by 4 bases; junction bases not matched to a gene: 5.

This chain connects TRBV9 to TRBJ1-1, with D perhaps TRBD1 (5 bases). The CDR3 extends over 13 amino acids. The V and J ends lost 0 bases and 6 bases respectively, with 9 bases between them. Germline V lookup: CDR1 SGDLS, CDR2 YYNGEE. In DNA form, the CDR3 reads TGTGCCAGCAGCGTAGCGGGGACTCCTGAAGCTTTCTTT. Residues: CASSVAGTPEAFF.